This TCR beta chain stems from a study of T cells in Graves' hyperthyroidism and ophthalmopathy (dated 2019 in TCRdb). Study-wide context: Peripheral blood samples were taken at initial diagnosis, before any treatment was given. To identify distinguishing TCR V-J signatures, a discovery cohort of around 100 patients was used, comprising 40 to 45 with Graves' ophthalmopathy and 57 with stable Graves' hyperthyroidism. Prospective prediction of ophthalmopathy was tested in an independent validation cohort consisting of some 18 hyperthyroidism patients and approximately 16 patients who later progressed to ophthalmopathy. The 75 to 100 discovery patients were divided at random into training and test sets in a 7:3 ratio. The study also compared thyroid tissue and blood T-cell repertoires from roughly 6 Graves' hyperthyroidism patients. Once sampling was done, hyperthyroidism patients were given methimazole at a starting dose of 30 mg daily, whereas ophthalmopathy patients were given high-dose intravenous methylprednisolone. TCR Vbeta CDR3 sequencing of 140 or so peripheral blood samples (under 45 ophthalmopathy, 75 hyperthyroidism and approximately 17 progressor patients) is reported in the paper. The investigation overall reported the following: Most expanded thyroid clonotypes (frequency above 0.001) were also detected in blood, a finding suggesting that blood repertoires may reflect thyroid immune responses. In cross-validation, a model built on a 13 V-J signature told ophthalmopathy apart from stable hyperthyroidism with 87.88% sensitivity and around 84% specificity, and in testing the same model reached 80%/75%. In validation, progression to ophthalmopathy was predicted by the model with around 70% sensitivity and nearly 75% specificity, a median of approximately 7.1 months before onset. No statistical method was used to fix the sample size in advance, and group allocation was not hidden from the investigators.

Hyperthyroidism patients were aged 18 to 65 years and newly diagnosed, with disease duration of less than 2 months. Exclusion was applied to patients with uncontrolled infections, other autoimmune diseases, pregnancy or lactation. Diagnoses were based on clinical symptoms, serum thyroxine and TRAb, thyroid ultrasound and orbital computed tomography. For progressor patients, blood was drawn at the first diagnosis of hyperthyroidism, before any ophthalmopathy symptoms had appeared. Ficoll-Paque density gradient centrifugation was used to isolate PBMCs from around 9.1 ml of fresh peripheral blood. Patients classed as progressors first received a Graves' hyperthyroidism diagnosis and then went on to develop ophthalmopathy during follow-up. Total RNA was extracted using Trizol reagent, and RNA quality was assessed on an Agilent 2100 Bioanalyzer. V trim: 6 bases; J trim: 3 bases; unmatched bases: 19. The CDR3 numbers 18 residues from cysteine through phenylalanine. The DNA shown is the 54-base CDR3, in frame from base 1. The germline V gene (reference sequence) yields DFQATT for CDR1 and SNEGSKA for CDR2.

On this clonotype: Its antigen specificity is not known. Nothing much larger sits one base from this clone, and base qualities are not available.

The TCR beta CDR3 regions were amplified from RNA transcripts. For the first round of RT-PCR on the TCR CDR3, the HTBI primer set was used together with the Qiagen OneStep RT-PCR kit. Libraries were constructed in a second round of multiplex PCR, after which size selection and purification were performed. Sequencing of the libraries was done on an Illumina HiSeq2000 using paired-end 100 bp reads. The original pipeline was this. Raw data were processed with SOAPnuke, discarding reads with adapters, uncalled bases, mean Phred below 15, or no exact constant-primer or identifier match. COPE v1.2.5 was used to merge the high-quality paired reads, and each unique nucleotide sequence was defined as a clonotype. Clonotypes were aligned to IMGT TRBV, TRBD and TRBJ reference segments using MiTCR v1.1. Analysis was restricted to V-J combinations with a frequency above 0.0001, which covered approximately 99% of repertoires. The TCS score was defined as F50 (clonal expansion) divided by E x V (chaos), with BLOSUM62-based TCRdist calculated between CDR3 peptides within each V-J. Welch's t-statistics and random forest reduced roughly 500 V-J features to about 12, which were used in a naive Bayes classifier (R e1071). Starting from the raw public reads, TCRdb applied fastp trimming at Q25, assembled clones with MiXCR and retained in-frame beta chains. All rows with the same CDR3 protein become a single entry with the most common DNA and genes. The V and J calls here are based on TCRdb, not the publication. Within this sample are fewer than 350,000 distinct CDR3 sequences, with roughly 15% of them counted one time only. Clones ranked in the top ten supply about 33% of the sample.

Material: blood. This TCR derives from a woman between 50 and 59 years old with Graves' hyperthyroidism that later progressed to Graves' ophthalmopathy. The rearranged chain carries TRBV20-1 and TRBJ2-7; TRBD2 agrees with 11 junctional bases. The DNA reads TGCAGTGCCGCGCCCGGCGGCTCACTAGCGGGAGTCCGCTACGAGCAGTACTTC. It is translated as CSAAPGGSLAGVRYEQYF.